The rows below give T cell receptor beta chains drawn from one sample of a study of vaccination and CD4 T cells after COVID-19. TCRdb ran MiXCR on the PCR reads and lists one entry per CDR3 protein. Among fewer than 10,000 distinct CDR3 sequences listed, 23% were seen once. No antigen is known for these receptors. The sequenced sample consisted of cultured CD4+ T cells from blood. The source is a human donor with COVID-19. The CDR3 runs from the conserved cysteine through the conserved F or W. The D gene is left open where the match is weak. Size is omitted from some rows. Given values are once, few, many or a class for expanded clones.

v_gene: TRBV5-4
abundance: few
d_gene: NA
j_gene: TRBJ2-5
CDR3nt: TGTGCCAGCAGCTTGGGGCAGATCGAGACCCAGTACTTC
CDR3aa: CASSLGQIETQYF

v_gene: TRBV28
abundance: NA
d_gene: TRBD1
j_gene: TRBJ1-5
CDR3nt: TGTGCCAGCAGTCCCGCCAGACAGGGGAATAGTCAGCCCCAGCATTTT
CDR3aa: CASSPARQGNSQPQHF

v_gene: TRBV20-1
abundance: NA
d_gene: TRBD2
j_gene: TRBJ2-1
CDR3nt: TGCAGTGCTAGAGGCGGCAGGGAGGGCTACAATGAGCAGTTCTTC
CDR3aa: CSARGGREGYNEQFF

v_gene: TRBV5-1
abundance: NA
d_gene: NA
j_gene: TRBJ2-3
CDR3nt: TGCGCCAGCAGGGACCGCGCGGGGCGCACAGATACGCAGTATTTT
CDR3aa: CASRDRAGRTDTQYF

v_gene: TRBV10-1
abundance: NA
d_gene: TRBD1
j_gene: TRBJ1-2
CDR3nt: TGCGCCAGCAGGGCGACAGGGAATAATGGCTACACCTTC
CDR3aa: CASRATGNNGYTF

v_gene: TRBV30
abundance: medium-sized
d_gene: NA
j_gene: TRBJ1-2
CDR3nt: TGTGCCTGGAGTGTAGGGGGGGCGAGCGGCTATGGCTACACCTTC
CDR3aa: CAWSVGGASGYGYTF

v_gene: TRBV20-1
abundance: NA
d_gene: TRBD1
j_gene: TRBJ1-5
CDR3nt: TGCAGTGCTAGAGATTGGAGACAGGGCGATCAGCCCCAGCATTTT
CDR3aa: CSARDWRQGDQPQHF

v_gene: TRBV27
abundance: medium-sized
d_gene: TRBD1
j_gene: TRBJ1-6
CDR3nt: TGTGCCAGCAGCCCGACAGGGGTGCCCTATAATTCACCCCTCCACTTT
CDR3aa: CASSPTGVPYNSPLHF

v_gene: TRBV6-1
abundance: NA
d_gene: NA
j_gene: TRBJ2-5
CDR3nt: TGTGCCAGCAAGGACGCGGTAAAAGAGACCCAGTACTTC
CDR3aa: CASKDAVKETQYF

v_gene: TRBV29-1
abundance: few
d_gene: NA
j_gene: TRBJ1-1
CDR3nt: TGCAGCGTTGCCGGGACGAACACTGAAGCTTTCTTT
CDR3aa: CSVAGTNTEAFF

v_gene: TRBV19
abundance: few
d_gene: NA
j_gene: TRBJ1-5
CDR3nt: TGTGCCAGTAGGGGGCCTCATCAGCCCCAGCATTTT
CDR3aa: CASRGPHQPQHF

v_gene: TRBV4-2
abundance: NA
d_gene: TRBD1
j_gene: TRBJ2-1
CDR3nt: TGTGCCAGCAGCCCCCGGGACAGGGGATCTAATGAGCAGTTCTTC
CDR3aa: CASSPRDRGSNEQFF

v_gene: TRBV5-1
abundance: few
d_gene: TRBD1
j_gene: TRBJ1-6
CDR3nt: TGCGCCAGCAGCCTTCCGACAGGGTCGGACTCACCCCTCCACTTT
CDR3aa: CASSLPTGSDSPLHF

v_gene: TRBV11-1
abundance: NA
d_gene: NA
j_gene: TRBJ2-2
CDR3nt: TGTGCCAGCAGCCCGGGCCCCGGGGAGCTGTTTTTT
CDR3aa: CASSPGPGELFF

v_gene: TRBV2
abundance: NA
d_gene: NA
j_gene: TRBJ1-6
CDR3nt: TGTGCCAGCAGTGAAGCGGCAGCTTATAATTCACCCCTCCACTTT
CDR3aa: CASSEAAAYNSPLHF

v_gene: TRBV11-2
abundance: NA
d_gene: NA
j_gene: TRBJ1-5
CDR3nt: TGTGCCAGCAGCCCAAGTAGAGGGCTCGGGCAGCCCCAGCATTTT
CDR3aa: CASSPSRGLGQPQHF

v_gene: TRBV7-9
abundance: few
d_gene: NA
j_gene: TRBJ1-4
CDR3nt: TGTGCCAGCAGCTTAGGCGTCAGGGTAGGAGAAAAACTGTTTTTT
CDR3aa: CASSLGVRVGEKLFF

v_gene: TRBV19
abundance: few
d_gene: NA
j_gene: TRBJ1-1
CDR3nt: TGTGCCAGTAGTTTAGGCCGGGAGAACACTGAAGCTTTCTTT
CDR3aa: CASSLGRENTEAFF

v_gene: TRBV27
abundance: NA
d_gene: TRBD2
j_gene: TRBJ2-2
CDR3nt: TGTGCCAGCAGTTCAAAACTAGCGGGGTCCTTAACCGGGGAGCTGTTTTTT
CDR3aa: CASSSKLAGSLTGELFF

v_gene: TRBV12-3/TRBV12-4
abundance: large
d_gene: NA
j_gene: TRBJ1-2
CDR3nt: TGTGCCAGCAGTTTGAACACCATCTATGGCTACACCTTC
CDR3aa: CASSLNTIYGYTF

v_gene: TRBV12-3/TRBV12-4
abundance: NA
d_gene: TRBD1
j_gene: TRBJ2-7
CDR3nt: TGTGCCAGCAGTTTGGGACAGGGTCACTACCACGAGCAGTACTTC
CDR3aa: CASSLGQGHYHEQYF